The clone carrying this T cell receptor (beta chain) was seen at least ten times. What it binds is not known. Arm-PCR of CDR3 regions with iRepertoire HTBI primers generated TCR beta libraries. A single record per CDR3 protein comes from TCRdb applying MiXCR to the multiplex PCR reads. The sample yields 300,000 to 400,000 distinct CDR3 sequences, 16% seen once. This entry comes from a study of regulatory T cells in long-lasting Graves disease. Whole-study results and caveats: With persistent disease, TRBV28, TRBJ1-2 and TRBJ2-5 were the favored segments.

Specified time point: newly diagnosed GD, antithyroid drugs for less than 3 months. Isolated PBMC RNA provided the starting material for the TCR library. Germline assignment: CDR1 KGHDR and CDR2 SFDVKD. The CDR3 loop spans 13 amino acids. Trimming cost V 3 bases and J 5 bases, with 7 bases left between them. Separately, the same data were catalogued under a study of T cells in Graves' hyperthyroidism and ophthalmopathy. That source reports: Calling Graves' hyperthyroidism stable meant ophthalmopathy did not progress within 18 months. With the HTBI primer set, the TCR CDR3 went through a first round of RT-PCR.

J is TRBJ2-1 and V is TRBV24-1; D gene uncertain. The material was peripheral blood mononuclear cells (PBMCs), obtained at new diagnosis, from a patient treated with antithyroid drugs. The TCR comes from a man aged 35 to 55 with Graves disease. The CDR3 DNA reads as TGTGCCACCAGTGATCAGGACCACAATGAGCAGTTCTTC. Encoded protein: CATSDQDHNEQFF.